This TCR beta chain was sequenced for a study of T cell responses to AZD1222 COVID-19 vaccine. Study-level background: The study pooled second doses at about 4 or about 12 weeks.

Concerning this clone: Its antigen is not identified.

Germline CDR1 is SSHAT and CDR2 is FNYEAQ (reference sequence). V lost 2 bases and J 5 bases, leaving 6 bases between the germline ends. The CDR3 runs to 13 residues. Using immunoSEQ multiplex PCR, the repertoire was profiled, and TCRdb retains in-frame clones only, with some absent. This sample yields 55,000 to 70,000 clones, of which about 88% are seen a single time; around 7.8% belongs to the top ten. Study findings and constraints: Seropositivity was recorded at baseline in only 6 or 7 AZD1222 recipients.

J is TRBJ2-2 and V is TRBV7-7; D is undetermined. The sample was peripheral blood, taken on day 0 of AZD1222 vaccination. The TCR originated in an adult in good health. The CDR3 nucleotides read TGTGCCAGCAGCTTAATGGTGACCGGGGAGCTGTTTTTT. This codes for CASSLMVTGELFF.